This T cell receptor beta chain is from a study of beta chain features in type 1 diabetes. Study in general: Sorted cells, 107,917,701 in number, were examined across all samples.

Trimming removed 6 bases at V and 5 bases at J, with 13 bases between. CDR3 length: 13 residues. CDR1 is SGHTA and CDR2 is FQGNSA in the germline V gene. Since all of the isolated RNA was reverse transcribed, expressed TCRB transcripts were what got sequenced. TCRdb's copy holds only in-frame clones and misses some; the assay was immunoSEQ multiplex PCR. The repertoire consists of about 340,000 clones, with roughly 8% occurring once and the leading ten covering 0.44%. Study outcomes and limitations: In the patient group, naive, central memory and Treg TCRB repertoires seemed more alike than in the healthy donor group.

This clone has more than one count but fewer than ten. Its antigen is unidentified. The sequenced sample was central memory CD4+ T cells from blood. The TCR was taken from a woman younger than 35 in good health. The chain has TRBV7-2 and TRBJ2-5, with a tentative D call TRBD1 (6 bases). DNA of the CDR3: TGTGCCAGCAGGCACAGGGTTGGGGAGACCCAGTACTTC. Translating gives CASRHRVGETQYF.